These 31 T cell receptor beta chains share one sample of origin, sequenced in a study of response to subunit inactivated influenza vaccine. Each CDR3 protein gets one entry after TCRdb re-called the RT-PCR reads with MiXCR. The sample holds hundreds of thousands of distinct CDR3 sequences, 14% seen once. The sequencing used PBMCs from blood, collected 14 to 15 days before vaccination. The source is a man aged 50-59 years who received an inactivated influenza vaccine.

This chain joins TRBV5-1 and TRBJ2-2, with 11 bases that match TRBD2. V shed 4 bases, J shed 7 bases, and the junction held 12 bases outside the gene matches. Germline V CDR1 and CDR2: SGHRS, YFSETQ. CDR3 length: 17 residues. CDR3 residues: CASSAPTSGVIHGELFF. The CDR3 DNA sequence: TGCGCCAGCAGCGCCCCGACTAGCGGGGTAATCCACGGGGAGCTGTTTTTT.

The chain recombines TRBV24-1 with TRBJ2-3; 15 positions match TRBD2. The trim removed 9 bases at V and 3 bases at J, leaving 3 bases unmatched. CDR1 is KGHDR, CDR2 SFDVKD, per germline. The CDR3 is 15 amino acids. The chain's CDR3 is CATGTSGGRTDTQYF. In nucleotides, the CDR3 is TGTGCCACCGGGACTAGCGGGGGGAGGACAGATACGCAGTATTTT.

The rearrangement joins TRBV6-2 or TRBV6-3 to TRBJ2-1; 11 positions match TRBD2. CDR1 is MNHEY and CDR2 is SVGEGT in the germline V gene. The V segment lost 9 bases and the J segment 3 bases; nucleotides outside the gene matches: 4. CDR3 length: 14 amino acids. The CDR3 loop reads CASLAGGYYNEQFF. CDR3 DNA: TGTGCCAGTCTAGCGGGAGGATACTACAATGAGCAGTTCTTC.

CDR3 nucleotide sequence: TGTGCCAGCAGCTGGGTGCCGGGACAACTACAAGAGACCCAGTACTTC. Its translation is CASSWVPGQLQETQYF. This sequence joins TRBV7-9 and TRBJ2-5; possible D gene TRBD1, 6 bases. V was shortened by 4 bases and J by 2 bases, with 17 bases between the two germline ends. The CDR3 totals 16 residues. Germline-derived CDR1 and CDR2 are SEHNR and FQNEAQ (reference sequence).

In its sample, this clonotype was seen many times. This sequence joins TRBV3-1 and TRBJ2-2, with D maybe TRBD1 (6 bases). The CDR3 loop spans 17 amino acids. The V end lost 4 bases, the J end lost 2 bases, and 17 bases lay between the germline ends. Germline-derived CDR1 and CDR2 are LGHDT and YNNKEL (reference sequence). CDR3 in amino acids: CASSLYNRDTNTGELFF. The DNA of the CDR3 is TGTGCCAGCAGCCTATACAACAGGGACACCAACACCGGGGAGCTGTTTTTT.

CDR3 in DNA: TGTGCCAGCAGCCAAGCCTTACGCTACAATGAGCAGTTCTTC. The encoded protein is CASSQALRYNEQFF. The rearrangement uses TRBV14 and TRBJ2-1, with D hard to call. CDR3 length: 14 amino acids. Trimming pared 1 base from V and 3 bases from J, leaving 7 bases between. The germline gives CDR1 SGHDN, CDR2 FVKESK.

J is TRBJ1-2 and V is TRBV15; 7 nucleotides line up with TRBD1. The CDR3 loop spans 14 amino acids. Germline CDR1 reads LNHNV; CDR2 reads YYDKDF (reference sequence). J lost 4 bases, V lost 2 bases, and 4 bases had no gene match. For the CDR3, the DNA is TGTGCCACCAGCAGACAGGGGGTCGGCTATGGCTACACCTTC. It translates to CATSRQGVGYGYTF.

The gene calls are TRBV3-1 and TRBJ2-1, with TRBD1 matching 8 bases. The germline gives CDR1 LGHDT, CDR2 YNNKEL (reference sequence). CDR3 length: 14 amino acids. V lost 5 bases to trimming and J lost 4 bases; unmatched junction nucleotides: 4. This CDR3 is CASSSRDRYNEQFF. The CDR3, as DNA: TGTGCCAGCAGCTCCCGGGACAGGTACAATGAGCAGTTCTTC.

The chain uses TRBV7-9 and TRBJ1-5; TRBD1 agrees at 8 bases. There are 16 residues in the CDR3. The ends lost 4 bases at V and 0 bases at J; junction bases unmatched: 5. Germline V CDR1 and CDR2: SEHNR, FQNEAQ (reference sequence). As DNA, the CDR3 is TGTGCCAGCAGCTCCTGGACAGGGAATAGCAATCAGCCCCAGCATTTT. Translating it yields CASSSWTGNSNQPQHF.

The chain combines TRBV20-1 with TRBJ2-2, with D perhaps matching TRBD1 (6 bases). Trimming cost V 5 bases and J 5 bases, with 15 bases left between them. This CDR3 spans 14 amino acids. Looked up from germline, CDR1 is DFQATT and CDR2 is SNEGSKA (reference sequence). The CDR3, as DNA: TGCAGTGCTCGAAAGCCAGGGGATACCGGGGAGCTGTTTTTT. This gives the protein CSARKPGDTGELFF.

In its sample, this clonotype was seen many times. V and J are TRBV5-1 and TRBJ2-1; D call uncertain. V was cut by 0 bases and J by 6 bases, with 10 bases left in between. CDR3 length: 14 amino acids. Per the germline V gene, CDR1 is SGHRS and CDR2 is YFSETQ. CDR3 DNA sequence: TGCGCCAGCAGCTTGGGTGTAATTTCCAATGAGCAGTTCTTC. Translating it yields CASSLGVISNEQFF.

In its sample, this clonotype was seen a few times. The rearrangement links TRBV6-1 to TRBJ1-3; D unresolved. The germline V gene encodes CDR1 MNHNS and CDR2 SASEGT. With 8 bases removed from V and 0 bases from J, the gap between germline ends came to 11 bases. The CDR3 totals 14 residues. As DNA, the CDR3 is TGTGCCAGCGGAGGAACACGCTCTGGAAACACCATATATTTT. Its protein is CASGGTRSGNTIYF.

This clonotype turned up a few times. The chain employs TRBV6-1 and TRBJ1-5; no clear D. V lost 0 bases and J 7 bases, leaving 7 bases between the germline ends. Germline CDR1 and CDR2: MNHNS and SASEGT. The CDR3 length is 13 residues. CDR3 sequence reads: CASSEAGGQPQHF. The CDR3 DNA is TGTGCCAGCAGTGAAGCTGGTGGGCAGCCCCAGCATTTT.

This rearrangement joins TRBV25-1 to TRBJ2-3; possible D gene TRBD1, 5 bases. Trimming removed 8 bases at V and 2 bases at J, with 14 bases between. This CDR3 is 14 amino acids long. The germline CDR1 and CDR2 sequences are MGHDK and SYGVNS. The CDR3 protein is CASRLGASTDTQYF. DNA for the CDR3: TGTGCCAGCCGCCTAGGGGCATCCACAGATACGCAGTATTTT.

This clonotype was recorded many times. The CDR3: CATRDRDGEQYF. DNA of the CDR3: TGTGCCACTAGGGACAGGGATGGGGAGCAGTACTTC. The rearrangement uses TRBV24-1 and TRBJ2-7; 9 bases fit TRBD1. CDR3 size: 12 residues. V shed 10 bases, J shed 7 bases, and the junction held 7 bases outside the gene matches. Germline loops: CDR1 KGHDR, CDR2 SFDVKD.

This clonotype was detected only a few times. The gene calls are TRBV10-3 and TRBJ2-1; 8 positions agree with TRBD1. CDR3 length equals 15 residues. J lost 4 bases, V lost 7 bases, and 9 bases had no gene match. Germline values: CDR1 ENHRY, CDR2 SYGVKD. The CDR3 sequence: CAITGGQGVYNEQFF. The DNA for the CDR3 is TGTGCCATCACCGGAGGACAGGGCGTTTACAATGAGCAGTTCTTC.

This clonotype appeared many times. In DNA, the CDR3 is TGTGCCAGCAGTTACTCGGGCTATGGCTACACCTTC. Residues: CASSYSGYGYTF. The chain is built from TRBV6-5 and TRBJ1-2; D gene unclear. With 0 bases removed from V and 4 bases from J, the gap between germline ends came to 3 bases. Germline loops: CDR1 MNHEY, CDR2 SVGAGI. The CDR3 is 12 residues long.

This clonotype was detected many times. The chain links TRBV5-1 to TRBJ2-3; 9 nucleotides align to TRBD2. The junction had 0 bases not matched to a gene; V was cut back by 0 bases and J by 1 base. Germline assignment: CDR1 SGHRS and CDR2 YFSETQ. The CDR3 is made up of 15 amino acids. The CDR3 nucleotides are TGCGCCAGCAGCTTGGAGCGGGGGGGCACAGATACGCAGTATTTT. This encodes CASSLERGGTDTQYF.

The chain joins TRBV7-2 to TRBJ2-4; D not resolved. This CDR3 is 13 amino acids long. V was pared by 2 bases and J by 8 bases, with 10 bases between. CDR1 and CDR2 (germline): SGHTA, FQGNSA. CDR3 bases: TGTGCCAGCAGCTTACGAGACCAACACATTCAGTACTTC. Translated: CASSLRDQHIQYF.

The gene calls are TRBV28 and TRBJ2-1; 10 nucleotides line up with TRBD1. J gave up 5 bases and V 3 bases, and 4 bases lay outside the gene matches. The CDR3 sequence is 15 residues long. Looked up from germline, CDR1 is MDHEN and CDR2 is SYDVKM. In nucleotides, the CDR3 is TGTGCCAGCAGTTTCGTGGACAGGGGGGACAATGAGCAGTTCTTC. This codes for CASSFVDRGDNEQFF.

This clonotype has more than one count but fewer than ten. The chain joins TRBV29-1 to TRBJ1-3; tentatively, D is TRBD1 (6 bases). Trimming shortened V by 7 bases and J by 0 bases, and 13 bases separated the two germline ends. The CDR3 loop spans 14 amino acids. Germline V gene data show CDR1 as SQVTM and CDR2 as ANQGSEA. DNA for the CDR3: TGCAGCGCCGGAGGGGGAGGCTCTGGAAACACCATATATTTT. It specifies CSAGGGGSGNTIYF.

Turning to this clonotype: A much larger clone is a single base away; this may be a read error. V and J are TRBV10-3 and TRBJ2-1; TRBD1 might be the D (5 bases). Germline V gives CDR1 ENHRY, CDR2 SYGVKD. CDR3 length equals 12 residues. The CDR3 reads CAFSVGQKEQFF. The CDR3 nucleotides read TGTGCCTTCAGTGTTGGACAAAAAGAGCAGTTCTTC.

J is TRBJ2-3 and V is TRBV5-6, with 9 bases lining up with TRBD1. The CDR3 covers 15 residues. V trimming: 5 bases; J trimming: 4 bases; junction bases outside the gene matches: 8. Germline V gene data show CDR1 as SGHDT and CDR2 as YYEEEE. The CDR3 loop reads CASRLGTGIADTQYF. CDR3 DNA sequence: TGTGCCAGCAGATTAGGGACAGGGATAGCAGATACGCAGTATTTT. Full variable domain (missing parts from reference TRBV5-6 and TRBJ2-3): DAGVTQSPTHLIKTRGQQVTLRCSPKSGHDTVSWYQQALGQGPQFIFQYYEEEERQRGNFPDRFSGHQFPNYSSELNVNALLLGDSALYLCASRLGTGIADTQYFGPGTRLTVL.

The rearrangement joins TRBV20-1 to TRBJ2-1; 8 nucleotides match TRBD2. The germline V gene has CDR1 DFQATT and CDR2 SNEGSKA (reference sequence). CDR3 length: 14 residues. The junction had 5 bases not matched to a gene; V was cut back by 3 bases and J by 4 bases. CDR3 in amino acids: CSASPSGSYNEQFF. Here the CDR3 DNA reads TGCAGTGCTAGCCCCAGCGGGAGTTACAATGAGCAGTTCTTC.

A few counts support this clonotype. J is TRBJ2-1 and V is TRBV2; tentatively, D is TRBD1 (5 bases). The CDR3 loop spans 14 amino acids. The V end was cut by 2 bases, the J end by 7 bases, with 12 bases between. Germline CDR1 and CDR2: SNHLY and FYNNEI. The CDR3 loop reads CASSERGQTNEQFF. For the CDR3, the DNA is TGTGCCAGCAGTGAAAGAGGACAAACAAATGAGCAGTTCTTC.

This chain links TRBV7-9 with TRBJ2-4; no clear D gene. CDR1 is SEHNR, CDR2 FQNEAQ, per germline (reference sequence). The CDR3 runs 15 residues. Deletions cut 1 base from V and 5 bases from J, with 12 bases between. The CDR3 nucleotides read TGTGCCAGCAGCTTAGGGGCAGGCCCCCAAAACATTCAGTACTTC. This encodes CASSLGAGPQNIQYF.

This chain links TRBV9 with TRBJ1-6; 7 bases map to TRBD1. From germline, CDR1 is SGDLS and CDR2 YYNGEE. CDR3 length: 15 amino acids. With V trimmed by 4 bases and J by 11 bases, 12 bases remained unmatched. CDR3 loop: CASSSRSGDRAPLHF. The CDR3 DNA reads as TGTGCCAGCAGCTCACGATCCGGGGACAGAGCACCCCTCCACTTT.

This clonotype was counted a few times. The V and J genes are TRBV12-3 or TRBV12-4 and TRBJ2-4; D is ambiguous. The CDR3 covers 11 residues. Trimming stripped 6 bases from V and 9 bases from J, with 9 bases between. The CDR3 protein is CASSRTGIQYF. CDR3 DNA sequence: TGTGCCAGCAGCCGCACCGGCATTCAGTACTTC.

The rearrangement uses TRBV20-1 and TRBJ2-7; D is ambiguous. V was clipped by 0 bases and J by 0 bases, with 15 bases between them. The CDR3 sequence is 16 residues long. The V gene's germline CDR1 is DFQATT and CDR2 SNEGSKA (reference sequence). The CDR3, as DNA: TGCAGTGCTAGAGAATGGGTGATGGGGTCCTCCTACGAGCAGTACTTC. Its translation is CSAREWVMGSSYEQYF.

This clonotype has just a few counts. The chain recombines TRBV6-2 or TRBV6-3 with TRBJ2-1; 8 positions match TRBD2. The CDR3 length is 15 residues. V dropped 6 bases and J dropped 9; count of bases not matched to a gene: 13. The germline CDR1 and CDR2 sequences are MNHEY and SVGEGT. CDR3 region: CASRPTSGRLGEQFF. The CDR3, as DNA: TGTGCCAGCAGACCCACTAGCGGCCGATTGGGTGAGCAGTTCTTC.

This clonotype turned up a few times. The V gene is TRBV11-2, the J gene TRBJ2-7; 7 nucleotides line up with TRBD1. There are 16 residues in the CDR3. V shed 5 bases and J 6 bases; nucleotides not matched to a gene: 16. The germline V gene has CDR1 SGHAT and CDR2 FQNNGV. The CDR3 nucleotides are TGTGCCAGCAGCCCCAGACAGGGCCCCCTCCTAAGCGAGCAGTACTTC. Translated: CASSPRQGPLLSEQYF.